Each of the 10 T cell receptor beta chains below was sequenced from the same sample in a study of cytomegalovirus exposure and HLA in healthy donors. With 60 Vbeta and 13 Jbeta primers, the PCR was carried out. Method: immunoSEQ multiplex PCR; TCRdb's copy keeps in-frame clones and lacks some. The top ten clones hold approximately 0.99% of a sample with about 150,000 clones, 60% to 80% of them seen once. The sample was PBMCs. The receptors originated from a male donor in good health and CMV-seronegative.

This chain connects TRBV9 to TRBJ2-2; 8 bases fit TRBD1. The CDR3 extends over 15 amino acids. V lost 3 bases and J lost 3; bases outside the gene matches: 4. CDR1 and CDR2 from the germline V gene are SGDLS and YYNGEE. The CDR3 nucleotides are TGTGCCAGCAGCGAGGGCAGGGGGCACACCGGGGAGCTGTTTTTT. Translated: CASSEGRGHTGELFF.

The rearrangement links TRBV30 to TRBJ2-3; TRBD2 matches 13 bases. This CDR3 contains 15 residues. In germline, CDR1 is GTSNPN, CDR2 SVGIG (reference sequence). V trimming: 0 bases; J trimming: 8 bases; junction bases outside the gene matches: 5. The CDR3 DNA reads TGTGCCTGGAGTGTAACTAGCGGGGGGGTAGGTACGCAGTATTTT. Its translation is CAWSVTSGGVGTQYF.

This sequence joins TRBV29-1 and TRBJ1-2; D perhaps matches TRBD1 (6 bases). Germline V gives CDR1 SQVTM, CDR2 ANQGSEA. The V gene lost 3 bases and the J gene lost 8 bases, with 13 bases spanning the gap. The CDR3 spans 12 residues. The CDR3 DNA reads TGCAGCGTTGAGGGGGCTCAGAGCGGCTACACCTTC. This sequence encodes CSVEGAQSGYTF.

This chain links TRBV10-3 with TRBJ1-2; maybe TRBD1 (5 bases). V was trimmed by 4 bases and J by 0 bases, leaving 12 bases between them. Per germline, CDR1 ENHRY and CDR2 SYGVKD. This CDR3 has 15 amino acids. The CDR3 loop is CAISGIDRANYGYTF. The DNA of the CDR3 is TGTGCCATCAGTGGGATAGACAGAGCTAACTATGGCTACACCTTC.

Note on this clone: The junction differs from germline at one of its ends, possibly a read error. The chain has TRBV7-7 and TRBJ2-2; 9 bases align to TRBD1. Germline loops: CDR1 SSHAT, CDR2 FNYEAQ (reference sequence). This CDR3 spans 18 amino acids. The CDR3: CASSLSGWGQGNTGELFF. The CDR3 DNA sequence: TGTGCTAGCAGCTTATCCGGGTGGGGACAGGGGAACACCGGGGAGCTGTTTTTT.

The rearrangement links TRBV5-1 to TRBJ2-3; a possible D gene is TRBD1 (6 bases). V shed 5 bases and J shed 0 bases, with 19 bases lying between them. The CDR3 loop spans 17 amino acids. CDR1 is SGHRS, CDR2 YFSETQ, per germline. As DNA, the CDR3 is TGCGCCAGCAGAAAAGGCCAGGGGACCTCTAGCACAGATACGCAGTATTTT. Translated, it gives CASRKGQGTSSTDTQYF.

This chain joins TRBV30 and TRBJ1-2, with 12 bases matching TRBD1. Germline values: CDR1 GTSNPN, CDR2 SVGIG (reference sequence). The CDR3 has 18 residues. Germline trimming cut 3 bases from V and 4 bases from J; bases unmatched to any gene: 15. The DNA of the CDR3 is TGTGCCTGGAGAGCGATTCCGGGACAGGGGGCGCGGGGCTATGGCTACACCTTC. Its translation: CAWRAIPGQGARGYGYTF.

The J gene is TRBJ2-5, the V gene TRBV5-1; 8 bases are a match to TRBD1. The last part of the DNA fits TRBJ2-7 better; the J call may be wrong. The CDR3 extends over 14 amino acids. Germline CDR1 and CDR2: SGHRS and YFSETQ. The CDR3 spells CASSPGTGFYEQYF. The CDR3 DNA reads TGCGCCAGCAGTCCTGGGACAGGTTTCTACGAGCAGTACTTC.

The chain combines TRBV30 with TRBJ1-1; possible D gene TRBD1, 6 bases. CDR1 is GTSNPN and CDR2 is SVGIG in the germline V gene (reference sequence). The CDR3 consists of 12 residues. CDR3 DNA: TGTGCTCTTCGTTGGGGGCTCACTGAAGCTTTCTTT. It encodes CALRWGLTEAFF.

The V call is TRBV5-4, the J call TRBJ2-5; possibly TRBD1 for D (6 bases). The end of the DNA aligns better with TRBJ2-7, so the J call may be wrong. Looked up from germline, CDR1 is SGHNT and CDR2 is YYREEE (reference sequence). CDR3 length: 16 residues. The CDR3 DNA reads TGTGCCAGCAGCTTAGGCGGAACAGGGAGCACCTACGAGCAGTACTTC. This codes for CASSLGGTGSTYEQYF.